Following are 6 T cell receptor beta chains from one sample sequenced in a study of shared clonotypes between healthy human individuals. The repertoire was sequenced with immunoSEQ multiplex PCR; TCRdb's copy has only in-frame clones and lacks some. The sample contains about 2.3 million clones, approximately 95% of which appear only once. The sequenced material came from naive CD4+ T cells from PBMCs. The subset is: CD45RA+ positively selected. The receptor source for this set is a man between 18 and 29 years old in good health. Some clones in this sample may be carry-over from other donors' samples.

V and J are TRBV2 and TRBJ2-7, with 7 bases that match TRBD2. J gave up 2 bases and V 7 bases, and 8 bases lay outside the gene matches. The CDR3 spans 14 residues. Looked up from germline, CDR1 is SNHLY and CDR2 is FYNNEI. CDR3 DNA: TGTGCCAGCAAGCTCGTGGGAGGGACCTACGAGCAGTACTTC. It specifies CASKLVGGTYEQYF. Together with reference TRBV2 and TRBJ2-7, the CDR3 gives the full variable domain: EPEVTQTPSHQVTQMGQEVILRCVPISNHLYFYWYRQILGQKVEFLVSFYNNEISEKSEIFDDQFSVERPDGSNFTLKIRSTKLEDSAMYFCASKLVGGTYEQYFGPGTRLTVT.

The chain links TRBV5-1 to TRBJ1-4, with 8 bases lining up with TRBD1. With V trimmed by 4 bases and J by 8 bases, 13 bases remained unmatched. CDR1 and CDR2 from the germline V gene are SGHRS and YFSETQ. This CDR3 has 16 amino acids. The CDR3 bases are TGCGCCAGCAGCAGGTCTCCGGACAGGGAAGACGAAAAACTGTTTTTT. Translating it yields CASSRSPDREDEKLFF.

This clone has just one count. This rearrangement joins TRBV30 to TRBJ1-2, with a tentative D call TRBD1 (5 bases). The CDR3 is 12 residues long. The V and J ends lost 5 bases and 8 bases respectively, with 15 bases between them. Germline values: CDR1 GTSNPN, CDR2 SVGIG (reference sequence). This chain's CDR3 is CAWSQGLGGYTF. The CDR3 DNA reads TGTGCCTGGTCGCAGGGCCTGGGGGGCTACACCTTC.

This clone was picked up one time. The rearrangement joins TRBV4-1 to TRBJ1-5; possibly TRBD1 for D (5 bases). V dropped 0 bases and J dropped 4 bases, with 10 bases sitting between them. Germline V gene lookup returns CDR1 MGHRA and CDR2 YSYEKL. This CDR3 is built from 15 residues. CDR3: CASSQDQGTNQPQHF. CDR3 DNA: TGCGCCAGCAGCCAAGATCAGGGTACGAATCAGCCCCAGCATTTT.

The CDR3 DNA reads TGTGCCAGCAGCTTAATACAGACCCAGTACTTC. Its protein product is CASSLIQTQYF. The chain couples TRBV7-2 to TRBJ2-5; D uncertain. CDR1 is SGHTA and CDR2 is FQGNSA in the germline V gene. Trimming took 2 bases from V and 6 from J, leaving 4 bases between them. This CDR3 region has 11 residues.

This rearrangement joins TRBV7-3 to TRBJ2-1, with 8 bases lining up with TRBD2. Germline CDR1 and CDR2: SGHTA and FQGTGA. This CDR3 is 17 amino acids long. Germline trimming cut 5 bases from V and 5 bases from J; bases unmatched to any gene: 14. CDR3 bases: TGTGCCAGCAGCCCCTTTGTACCGGGACTAGGGCACAATGAGCAGTTCTTC. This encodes CASSPFVPGLGHNEQFF.